The clone carrying this T cell receptor (beta chain) came up a few times. V was trimmed by 0 bases and J by 6 bases, leaving 5 bases between them. This CDR3 region has 12 residues. Germline lookup yields CDR1 SGHNT and CDR2 YENEEA. These data originate in a study of patients and donors after allogeneic stem cell transplantation. TCRdb itself ran the RT-PCR reads through MiXCR, one entry per CDR3 protein. The sample records 25,000 or so distinct CDR3 sequences, 7% to 8.5% being singletons. The J gene is TRBJ1-1, the V gene TRBV11-3; possibly TRBD1 for D (5 bases). The source material was blood, either unsorted or a sorted T cell fraction (not recorded which). The source is a human donor who was either an allogeneic HSCT recipient or a stem cell or donor lymphocyte infusion donor (not recorded which). It is not recorded whose cells these are; they may come from a transplant donor. The CDR3 bases are TGTGCCAGCAGCTTAGAACAGGCTGAAGCTTTCTTT. The encoded protein is CASSLEQAEAFF.